This T cell receptor (beta chain) appears in the sequencing data of a study of blood T cells in healthy people across ages. The second PCR ran about 6 to 11 cycles with a sample-barcoded 5' primer and J-beta primers. TCRdb re-derived calls from the 5' RACE reads in MiXCR, one entry per CDR3 protein. The profile shows 1.5 million to 2 million distinct CDR3 sequences, roughly 49% of them singletons. Between the trimmed V and J ends, which lost 5 bases and 7 bases, there was a span of 21 bases. The CDR3 extends over 15 amino acids. Germline V lookup: CDR1 DFQATT, CDR2 SNEGSKA (reference sequence). This TCR came from a middle-aged woman in good health. The sample consisted of blood. V and J are TRBV20-1 and TRBJ2-1; possibly TRBD1 or TRBD2 for D (6 bases each). This CDR3 reads CSASPGAIGGNEQFF. CDR3 bases: TGCAGTGCTTCTCCAGGGGCTATAGGAGGGAATGAGCAGTTCTTC.